This entry lists 12 T cell receptor beta chains sequenced from one sample in a study of STAT3 mutations in large granular lymphocyte leukemia. Overall study results and limits: Every T-cell large granular lymphocyte leukemia patient had at least one immunodominant TCR beta clonotype.

Only in-frame clones appear in the TCRdb table, and some are missing; sequencing was by immunoSEQ multiplex PCR. The repertoire includes roughly 31,000 clones, over 60% of them detected once, and 25% to 35% sits in the top ten. These receptors are not linked to any known antigen. The sample consisted of peripheral blood mononuclear cells. These receptors originate from a woman aged 50 to 65 with T-cell large granular lymphocyte leukemia. Some clones in this sample may be carry-over from other donors' samples.

The chain employs TRBV7-2 and TRBJ2-7; D unclear. The CDR3 consists of 14 residues. Trimming removed 6 bases from V and 3 bases from J, with 15 bases in between. Germline V CDR1 and CDR2: SGHTA, FQGNSA. The CDR3 DNA reads TGTGCCAGCAGTCGAAGGCCCACAGACTACGAGCAGTACTTC. This translates into CASSRRPTDYEQYF.

The chain uses TRBV4-1 and TRBJ2-7, with TRBD2 identical over 10 bases. Germline V gene lookup returns CDR1 MGHRA and CDR2 YSYEKL. J lost 2 bases, V lost 1 base, and 5 bases had no gene match. There are 16 residues in the CDR3. CDR3 bases: TGCGCCAGCAGCCAAGGGGCAGCGGGAGGGCCCTACGAGCAGTACTTC. Translated: CASSQGAAGGPYEQYF.

CDR3 bases: TGTGCCAGCAGCTTGAGGGCGACAGGTTTCAATCAGCCCCAGCATTTT. Translation: CASSLRATGFNQPQHF. V is TRBV5-6 and J is TRBJ1-5; D perhaps matches TRBD1 (6 bases). Germline V gives CDR1 SGHDT, CDR2 YYEEEE. V shed 1 base and J shed 3 bases, with 14 bases lying between them. The CDR3 sequence is 16 residues long.

The chain employs TRBV10-3 and TRBJ2-7; 9 nucleotides agree with TRBD2. This CDR3 is 14 amino acids long. The germline gives CDR1 ENHRY, CDR2 SYGVKD. The CDR3 reads CARTSGYSSYEQYF. The DNA of the CDR3 is TGTGCTCGAACTAGCGGGTACAGCTCCTACGAGCAGTACTTC.

The J gene is TRBJ2-3, the V gene TRBV30; 11 bases agree with TRBD2. V shed 6 bases and J 2 bases; nucleotides not matched to a gene: 10. Germline-derived CDR1 and CDR2 are GTSNPN and SVGIG (reference sequence). The CDR3 is made up of 16 amino acids. The CDR3 is CACGLAGGTHTDTQYF. In DNA, the CDR3 is TGTGCCTGCGGCCTAGCGGGAGGAACACACACAGATACGCAGTATTTT. Using reference TRBV30 and TRBJ2-3 for the parts outside the CDR3, the full variable domain is SQTIHQWPATLVQPVGSPLSLECTVEGTSNPNLYWYRQAAGRGLQLLFYSVGIGQISSEVPQNLSASRPQDRQFILSSKKLLLSDSGFYLCACGLAGGTHTDTQYFGPGTRLTVL.

The V call is TRBV18, the J call TRBJ2-7; the D gene is possibly TRBD1 (6 bases). Germline lookup yields CDR1 KGHSH and CDR2 LQKENI. This CDR3 is built from 16 residues. Trimming removed 0 bases at V and 0 bases at J, with 12 bases between. CDR3 in DNA: TGTGCCAGCTCACCACCCGGGACACTTAGCTCCTACGAGCAGTACTTC. Its translation: CASSPPGTLSSYEQYF.

The rearrangement uses TRBV5-1 and TRBJ1-2; the D is unclear. CDR1 and CDR2 (germline): SGHRS, YFSETQ. CDR3 length: 12 amino acids. V was shortened by 4 bases and J by 6 bases, with 10 bases between the two germline ends. The CDR3 here is CASSPVGNGYTF. CDR3 nucleotides: TGCGCCAGCAGCCCAGTCGGGAATGGCTACACCTTC. The complete variable domain, with remaining parts taken from reference TRBV5-1 and TRBJ1-2, reads KAGVTQTPRYLIKTRGQQVTLSCSPISGHRSVSWYQQTPGQGLQFLFEYFSETQRNKGNFPGRFSGRQFSNSRSEMNVSTLELGDSALYLCASSPVGNGYTFGSGTRLTVV.

The chain is built from TRBV6-6 and TRBJ2-7; 14 bases are a match to TRBD2. Germline V lookup: CDR1 MNHNY, CDR2 SVGAGI (reference sequence). This CDR3 has 15 amino acids. The V segment lost 6 bases and the J segment 5 bases; nucleotides outside the gene matches: 6. The CDR3 is CASRAGLAGGHEQYF. The CDR3 bases are TGTGCCAGCAGGGCTGGACTAGCGGGAGGTCACGAGCAGTACTTC.

The V and J genes are TRBV18 and TRBJ2-7; either TRBD1 or TRBD2 may supply D (5 bases each). The V end lost 4 bases, the J end lost 6 bases, and 16 bases lay between the germline ends. Per germline, CDR1 KGHSH and CDR2 LQKENI. The CDR3 is made up of 14 amino acids. The CDR3 sequence: CASSLSLPGSEQYF. The CDR3 coding sequence is TGTGCCAGCTCACTATCCCTCCCAGGGAGCGAGCAGTACTTC.

V gene TRBV18 combines with J gene TRBJ2-1, with 11 nucleotides matching TRBD2. Per the germline V gene, CDR1 is KGHSH and CDR2 is LQKENI. The CDR3 has 16 amino acids. The V segment lost 0 bases and the J segment 5 bases; nucleotides outside the gene matches: 3. The CDR3 region is CASSPPGLAEHNEQFF. CDR3 sequence (DNA): TGTGCCAGCTCACCACCGGGACTAGCGGAACACAATGAGCAGTTCTTC.

The table lists this clone with a count of one. The rearrangement links TRBV7-9 to TRBJ1-1, with D tentatively TRBD1 (5 bases). The germline V gene has CDR1 SEHNR and CDR2 FQNEAQ (reference sequence). This CDR3 contains 13 residues. Trimming took off 10 bases at V and 4 bases at J, with 16 bases between the two ends. The CDR3 loop reads CATRLGLFTEAFF. CDR3 in DNA: TGTGCCACGAGATTGGGACTGTTCACTGAAGCTTTCTTT. Full variable domain (remainder filled in from reference TRBV7-9 and TRBJ1-1): DTGVSQNPRHKITKRGQNVTFRCDPISEHNRLYWYRQTLGQGPEFLTYFQNEAQLEKSRLLSDRFSAERPKGSFSTLEIQRTEQGDSAMYLCATRLGLFTEAFFGQGTRLTVV.

This chain links TRBV5-1 with TRBJ1-1, with D uncertain. Trimming cost V 6 bases and J 1 base, with 13 bases left between them. CDR1 and CDR2 from the germline V gene are SGHRS and YFSETQ. There are 14 residues in the CDR3. The CDR3: CASKVEGRNTEAFF. The CDR3 coding sequence is TGCGCCAGCAAAGTGGAGGGCCGGAACACTGAAGCTTTCTTT.